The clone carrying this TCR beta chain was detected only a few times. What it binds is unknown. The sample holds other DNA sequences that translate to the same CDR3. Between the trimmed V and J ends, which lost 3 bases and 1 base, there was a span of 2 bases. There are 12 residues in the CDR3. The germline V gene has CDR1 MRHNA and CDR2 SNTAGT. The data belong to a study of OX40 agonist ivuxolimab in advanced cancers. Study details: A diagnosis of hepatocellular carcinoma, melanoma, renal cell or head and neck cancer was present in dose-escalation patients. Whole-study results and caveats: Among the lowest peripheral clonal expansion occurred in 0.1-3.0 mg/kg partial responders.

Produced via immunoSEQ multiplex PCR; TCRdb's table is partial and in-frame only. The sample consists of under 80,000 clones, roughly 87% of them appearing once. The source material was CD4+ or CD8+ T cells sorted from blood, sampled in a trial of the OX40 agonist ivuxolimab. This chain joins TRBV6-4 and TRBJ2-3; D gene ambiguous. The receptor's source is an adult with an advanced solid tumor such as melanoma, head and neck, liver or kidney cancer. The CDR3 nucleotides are TGTGCCAGCAGTGAGGGCACAGATACGCAGTATTTT. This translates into CASSEGTDTQYF.